This entry features one TCR beta chain sequence. The germline CDR1 and CDR2 sequences are SNHLY and FYNNEI. There are 14 residues in the CDR3. Trimming stripped 3 bases from V and 10 bases from J, with 13 bases between. TCRdb's copy holds only in-frame clones and misses some; the assay was immunoSEQ multiplex PCR. The table shows roughly 50,000 clones, with 95% to 97% occurring only once. This entry comes from a study of control samples from healthy donors and cancer patients. This rearrangement joins TRBV2 to TRBJ1-6; maybe TRBD1 (6 bases). The sequencing input was blood. The source is a young woman in good health. The CDR3 coding sequence is TGTGCCAGCAGTGACAGGGGTGAGTGGTCACCCCTCCACTTT. Translating gives CASSDRGEWSPLHF.